Following are 26 T cell receptor beta chains from one sample sequenced in a study of glioma-infiltrating T cells after dendritic cell vaccination. Time point indicated: after dendritic cell vaccination, including at tumor progression/relapse. Only in-frame clones appear in the TCRdb table, and some are missing; sequencing was by immunoSEQ multiplex PCR. In the table there are 75,000 to 95,000 clones, roughly four fifths of which are singletons. Sequenced here: blood, sampled after dendritic cell vaccination. The receptors were gathered from a human donor with glioblastoma.

The rearrangement links TRBV5-8 to TRBJ2-7, with 7 bases lining up with TRBD2. CDR1 is SGHTS and CDR2 is YDEGEE in the germline V gene. The junction had 7 bases not matched to a gene; V was cut back by 4 bases and J by 0 bases. This CDR3 spans 15 amino acids. The CDR3 bases are TGTGCCAGCAGCCGGCGGGGGACGAGCTCCTACGAGCAGTACTTC. Residues: CASSRRGTSSYEQYF.

The genes are TRBV6-5 and TRBJ1-5, with no clear D. V lost 6 bases and J lost 4, with 10 bases in between. Germline CDR1 reads MNHEY; CDR2 reads SVGAGI. The CDR3 extends over 13 amino acids. Here the CDR3 reads CASSRELNQPQHF. CDR3 nucleotides: TGTGCCAGCAGCCGGGAATTAAATCAGCCCCAGCATTTT.

On this clone: At the DNA level, this CDR3 is encoded by other sequences in the same sample as well. The rearrangement links TRBV5-1 to TRBJ1-5; 9 bases are a match to TRBD1. V shed 3 bases and J 4 bases; nucleotides not matched to a gene: 5. The CDR3 covers 15 residues. Germline loops: CDR1 SGHRS, CDR2 YFSETQ. The CDR3 region is CASSSGDRENQPQHF. CDR3 DNA sequence: TGCGCCAGCAGCTCAGGGGACAGGGAAAATCAGCCCCAGCATTTT.

A remark on this clone: The sample holds other DNA sequences that translate to the same CDR3. The chain recombines TRBV19 with TRBJ1-5; perhaps TRBD1 as D (6 bases). CDR3 length: 14 residues. Trimming removed 4 bases at V and 5 bases at J, with 12 bases between. Germline CDR1 and CDR2: LNHDA and SQIVND (reference sequence). The CDR3 loop is CASSTGVSDQPQHF. CDR3 nucleotide sequence: TGTGCCAGTAGTACAGGGGTATCGGATCAGCCCCAGCATTTT.

The rearrangement uses TRBV27 and TRBJ1-2, with 12 nucleotides matching TRBD1. The germline CDR1 and CDR2 sequences are MNHEY and SMNVEV (reference sequence). Trimming took 4 bases from V and 4 from J; bases not matched to a gene: 13. The CDR3 is made up of 18 amino acids. CDR3 bases: TGTGCCAGCAGTTCGCGTCCCGGGACAGGGGGCTGGGGCTATGGCTACACCTTC. This translates into CASSSRPGTGGWGYGYTF.

The chain joins TRBV5-1 to TRBJ2-1; possibly TRBD2 for D (6 bases). The V end lost 0 bases, the J end lost 4 bases, and 14 bases lay between the germline ends. The CDR3 contains 16 residues. Germline V gene lookup returns CDR1 SGHRS and CDR2 YFSETQ. The DNA of the CDR3 is TGCGCCAGCAGCTTGGCCGGGGCGGGACCATACAATGAGCAGTTCTTC. Translation: CASSLAGAGPYNEQFF.

This clone was recorded a few times. The chain employs TRBV2 and TRBJ2-7; the match to TRBD1 covers 9 bases. This CDR3 contains 14 residues. Germline loops: CDR1 SNHLY, CDR2 FYNNEI. J was trimmed by 1 base and V by 6 bases; bases with no gene match: 4. The CDR3 DNA reads TGTGCCAGCAGCCCCGGGACAGGGTCCTACGAGCAGTACGTC. This translates into CASSPGTGSYEQYV.

The chain couples TRBV29-1 to TRBJ2-2; 9 bases align to TRBD2. This CDR3 spans 14 amino acids. J was trimmed by 4 bases and V by 7 bases; bases with no gene match: 7. Germline values: CDR1 SQVTM, CDR2 ANQGSEA. The DNA of the CDR3 is TGCAGCGCCGCGGGAGGGGGGTTCACCGGGGAGCTGTTTTTT. It codes for CSAAGGGFTGELFF.

The chain couples TRBV6-4 to TRBJ2-3; TRBD2 agrees at 8 bases. The CDR3 loop spans 15 amino acids. V dropped 6 bases and J dropped 4; count of bases not matched to a gene: 9. Looked up from germline, CDR1 is MRHNA and CDR2 is SNTAGT. The CDR3 reads CASSGSGGGPDTQYF. The DNA of the CDR3 is TGTGCCAGCAGCGGAAGCGGGGGAGGGCCAGATACGCAGTATTTT.

V gene TRBV15 combines with J gene TRBJ2-1; the D gene is possibly TRBD1 (5 bases). Trimming cost V 0 bases and J 5 bases, with 20 bases left between them. The CDR3 is made up of 18 amino acids. The germline V gene has CDR1 LNHNV and CDR2 YYDKDF (reference sequence). The CDR3 DNA reads TGTGCCACCAGCAGAGATTACCTGGCAGGGCCTTCAGACAATGAGCAGTTCTTC. Translated: CATSRDYLAGPSDNEQFF.

The chain is built from TRBV7-9 and TRBJ2-1; the match to TRBD2 covers 11 bases. This CDR3 spans 16 amino acids. Trimming at V came to 3 bases and at J to 5 bases, leaving 6 bases not matched to a gene. Germline lookup yields CDR1 SEHNR and CDR2 FQNEAQ (reference sequence). The DNA for the CDR3 is TGTGCCAGCAGCTTCCAAACTAGCGGGAGTAACAATGAGCAGTTCTTC. Its protein product is CASSFQTSGSNNEQFF.

The chain's CDR3 is CASSDGRLYEKLFF. CDR3 coding DNA: TGTGCCAGCAGTGATGGCAGGCTCTATGAAAAACTGTTTTTT. The V and J genes are TRBV6-1 and TRBJ1-4; D call uncertain. Germline V gene lookup returns CDR1 MNHNS and CDR2 SASEGT. V lost 3 bases, J lost 6 bases, and 11 bases lay in between. This CDR3 has 14 residues.

The chain joins TRBV29-1 to TRBJ2-1; possibly TRBD1 for D (5 bases). Germline values: CDR1 SQVTM, CDR2 ANQGSEA. V lost 6 bases and J lost 8, with 11 bases in between. The CDR3 has 11 residues. CDR3 in DNA: TGCAGCGTGTCCTGGGGCGATGAGCAGTTCTTC. Translating it yields CSVSWGDEQFF.

This clone came up once. V gene TRBV6-1 combines with J gene TRBJ2-2; no firm D call. Germline values: CDR1 MNHNS, CDR2 SASEGT. Trimming took 3 bases from V and 5 from J, leaving 10 bases between them. CDR3 length equals 14 residues. The CDR3 loop reads CASSDPGSTGELFF. The CDR3, as DNA: TGTGCCAGCAGTGATCCAGGCTCTACCGGGGAGCTGTTTTTT.

This clone occurred a few times. The genes are TRBV2 and TRBJ2-1; the match to TRBD2 covers 11 bases. Germline V gene data show CDR1 as SNHLY and CDR2 as FYNNEI. After removal of 6 bases from V and 4 bases from J, the junction contained 8 bases not matched to a gene. There are 16 residues in the CDR3. CDR3 nucleotide sequence: TGTGCCAGCAGGGGGATTAGCGGGGGGGCTTACAATGAGCAGTTCTTC. This gives the protein CASRGISGGAYNEQFF.

The CDR3 here is CASSATGSGNTIYF. As DNA, the CDR3 is TGTGCCAGTAGCGCGACAGGGTCAGGAAACACCATATATTTT. This sequence joins TRBV19 and TRBJ1-3, with 7 bases aligning to TRBD1. This CDR3 contains 14 residues. The V gene's germline CDR1 is LNHDA and CDR2 SQIVND (reference sequence). V shed 6 bases and J 4 bases; nucleotides not matched to a gene: 6.

The gene calls are TRBV6-1 and TRBJ2-3; the D is unclear. This CDR3 has 14 residues. In germline, CDR1 is MNHNS, CDR2 SASEGT. The V end was cut by 1 base, the J end by 0 bases, with 5 bases between. DNA of the CDR3: TGTGCCAGCAGTGAAGATCTCAGCACAGATACGCAGTATTTT. Its translation: CASSEDLSTDTQYF.

This clone turned up a few times. The V call is TRBV5-5, the J call TRBJ1-4, with 7 bases fitting TRBD1. CDR3 size: 15 residues. Germline V lookup: CDR1 SGHKS, CDR2 YYEKEE (reference sequence). V was clipped by 0 bases and J by 7 bases; unmatched bases: 6. The CDR3 nucleotides read TGTGCCAGCAGCTTGGCAGGACAGGCTTCTGAAAAACTGTTTTTT. It encodes CASSLAGQASEKLFF.

The J gene is TRBJ1-6, the V gene TRBV18, with 7 bases matching TRBD1. The CDR3 spans 16 residues. Trimming at V came to 6 bases and at J to 4 bases, leaving 9 bases not matched to a gene. Germline values: CDR1 KGHSH, CDR2 LQKENI. Here the CDR3 DNA reads TGTGCCAGCTCCCAAGGACAGGCTGGGTATAATTCACCCCTCCACTTT. Translated: CASSQGQAGYNSPLHF.

The rearrangement joins TRBV14 to TRBJ2-1; the match to TRBD1 covers 10 bases. The germline gives CDR1 SGHDN, CDR2 FVKESK. The CDR3 is 16 amino acids. V lost 4 bases to trimming and J lost 6 bases; unmatched junction nucleotides: 9. The CDR3 DNA reads as TGTGCCAGCAGCCTGAGACAGGGGGCGGGAAGCAATGAGCAGTTCTTC. Its translation is CASSLRQGAGSNEQFF.

This rearrangement joins TRBV7-3 to TRBJ2-1; 9 nucleotides match TRBD1. The germline V gene has CDR1 SGHTA and CDR2 FQGTGA. The V segment lost 4 bases and the J segment 4 bases; nucleotides outside the gene matches: 5. This CDR3 has 15 residues. CDR3 residues: CASSWGQGRYNEQFF. CDR3 DNA: TGTGCCAGCAGCTGGGGACAGGGACGTTACAATGAGCAGTTCTTC.

The chain employs TRBV15 and TRBJ1-4, with a weak D call TRBD1 (6 bases). The length of the CDR3 is 16 residues. Germline CDR1 is LNHNV and CDR2 is YYDKDF (reference sequence). V was trimmed by 4 bases and J by 1 base, leaving 13 bases between them. The CDR3 sequence: CATSIGPTGTNEKLFF. DNA for the CDR3: TGTGCCACCAGCATCGGGCCGACAGGAACTAATGAAAAACTGTTTTTT.

The chain joins TRBV29-1 to TRBJ1-1, with 9 bases lining up with TRBD1. CDR3 size: 13 residues. V trimming: 5 bases; J trimming: 6 bases; junction bases outside the gene matches: 7. CDR1 is SQVTM, CDR2 ANQGSEA, per germline. CDR3 coding DNA: TGCAGCGTTACCCGGGACAGGGCGTCTGAAGCTTTCTTT. This codes for CSVTRDRASEAFF. Full variable domain (outside the CDR3, taken from reference TRBV29-1 and TRBJ1-1): SAVISQKPSRDICQRGTSLTIQCQVDSQVTMMFWYRQQPGQSLTLIATANQGSEATYESGFVIDKFPISRPNLTFSTLTVSNMSPEDSSIYLCSVTRDRASEAFFGQGTRLTVV.

This chain links TRBV27 with TRBJ1-5; a weak D match, TRBD1 (6 bases). The CDR3 sequence is 14 residues long. V gave up 2 bases and J gave up 6 bases, with 11 bases separating them. Germline V CDR1 and CDR2: MNHEY, SMNVEV (reference sequence). The CDR3 reads CASSLIWGPQPQHF. The CDR3 DNA sequence: TGTGCCAGCAGTTTAATCTGGGGGCCTCAGCCCCAGCATTTT.

The rearrangement joins TRBV19 to TRBJ1-4; 7 bases are a match to TRBD1. The germline V gene has CDR1 LNHDA and CDR2 SQIVND (reference sequence). J was trimmed by 4 bases and V by 5 bases; bases with no gene match: 7. The CDR3 consists of 15 residues. In DNA, the CDR3 is TGTGCCAGTAGTTCTATAGGGGGCCTTAATGAAAAACTGTTTTTT. It is translated as CASSSIGGLNEKLFF.

This clone has just a few counts. The V call is TRBV7-2, the J call TRBJ2-5; D ambiguous. V was trimmed by 7 bases and J by 5 bases, leaving 14 bases between them. The length of the CDR3 is 13 residues. CDR1 SGHTA and CDR2 FQGNSA come from the germline V gene. This chain's CDR3 is CASILQARETQYF. The DNA for the CDR3 is TGTGCCAGCATATTACAAGCGCGGGAGACCCAGTACTTC.